This entry is about one T cell receptor (beta chain). As handled by the study authors: Using reference gene primer amplification, nucleated cell counts were estimated. Sequencing was performed with immunoSEQ multiplex PCR; in TCRdb, only in-frame clones are kept and a portion is missing. The DNA gave D and trimming, while V, J and clone size come from that table. The sample yields about 140,000 clones, under 85% seen once. The entry originates in a study of blood T cell repertoires in COVID-19. Across the study: Samples came from the United States, Italy and Spain, spanning acute and convalescent COVID-19. T cells, B-cell-depleted T cells, or PBMCs supplied cDNA or gDNA.

Germline trimming cut 0 bases from V and 2 bases from J; bases unmatched to any gene: 1. Germline-derived CDR1 and CDR2 are SGHDT and YYEEEE. The CDR3 sequence is 15 residues long. The TCR originated in a human donor in a cohort sampled during active COVID-19. The genes are TRBV5-6 and TRBJ2-3; 9 nucleotides agree with TRBD2. Sample: peripheral blood. CDR3 DNA sequence: TGTGCCAGCAGCTTGGGACTAGCGGCCACAGATACGCAGTATTTT. This translates into CASSLGLAATDTQYF.